Below are 20 T cell receptor beta chains sequenced from a single sample in a study of CD8 T cells in ankylosing spondylitis. MiXCR, run by TCRdb on the 5' RACE reads, gives a single entry per CDR3 protein. The profile shows some 250,000 distinct CDR3 sequences, more than 20% of them singletons. Material: blood, either unsorted or a sorted T cell fraction (not recorded which). Receptors were obtained from a male donor with ankylosing spondylitis or in good health (not recorded which).

V is TRBV5-5 and J is TRBJ2-7; possibly TRBD1 for D (5 bases). CDR3 length: 14 residues. Germline V gives CDR1 SGHKS, CDR2 YYEKEE (reference sequence). V was clipped by 4 bases and J by 0 bases, with 11 bases between them. The chain's CDR3 is CASSQTDNSYEQYF. For the CDR3, the DNA is TGTGCCAGCAGCCAAACGGACAACTCCTACGAGCAGTACTTC. The whole variable domain, remainder taken from reference TRBV5-5 and TRBJ2-7, is DAGVTQSPTHLIKTRGQQVTLRCSPISGHKSVSWYQQVLGQGPQFIFQYYEKEERGRGNFPDRFSARQFPNYSSELNVNALLLGDSALYLCASSQTDNSYEQYFGPGTRLTVT.

This clonotype was seen a handful of times. The chain couples TRBV29-1 to TRBJ1-2; D not resolved. The CDR3 is 13 residues long. The V gene lost 0 bases and the J gene lost 7 bases, with 12 bases spanning the gap. Germline-derived CDR1 and CDR2 are SQVTM and ANQGSEA. In DNA form, the CDR3 reads TGCAGCGTTGAAGATCCCAAAGGGAGTGGCTACACCTTC. It is translated as CSVEDPKGSGYTF.

The V and J genes are TRBV12-3 or TRBV12-4 and TRBJ1-5, with 10 positions matching TRBD1. Unmatched junction bases numbered 8, after V lost 3 bases and J lost 6 bases. This CDR3 is built from 16 residues. The CDR3 DNA reads TGTGCCAGCAGTTTTGTGACAGGGGGCGTTGTTCAGCCCCAGCATTTT. Its protein product is CASSFVTGGVVQPQHF.

The chain joins TRBV5-5 to TRBJ2-7; possible D gene TRBD1, 6 bases. CDR1 SGHKS and CDR2 YYEKEE come from the germline V gene (reference sequence). The CDR3 totals 15 residues. Trimming took off 0 bases at V and 5 bases at J, with 15 bases between the two ends. The CDR3 sequence: CASSLVVQGVNEQYF. CDR3 sequence (DNA): TGTGCCAGCAGCTTGGTAGTACAGGGAGTCAACGAGCAGTACTTC.

This clonotype has only a few counts. This chain uses TRBV20-1 with TRBJ2-5, with 7 bases identical to TRBD2. J lost 3 bases, V lost 2 bases, and 9 bases had no gene match. This CDR3 has 15 residues. From germline, CDR1 is DFQATT and CDR2 SNEGSKA (reference sequence). The CDR3 DNA reads TGCAGTGCTAGACGCACAGCGGGGTACGAAGAGACCCAGTACTTC. It encodes CSARRTAGYEETQYF.

The chain has TRBV20-1 and TRBJ2-3, with D perhaps matching TRBD2 (7 bases). CDR1 is DFQATT, CDR2 SNEGSKA, per germline (reference sequence). Trimming left V 6 bases short and J 2 bases short, with 15 bases between. The CDR3 spans 14 residues. CDR3 sequence: CSAGGQGDTDTQYF. The DNA of the CDR3 is TGCAGTGCCGGGGGGCAGGGTGACACAGATACGCAGTATTTT.

This clonotype showed up many times. J is TRBJ2-1 and V is TRBV6-1; the match to TRBD1 covers 9 bases. The germline V gene encodes CDR1 MNHNS and CDR2 SASEGT. The CDR3 has 15 amino acids. With 6 bases clipped from V and 7 bases from J, the junction kept 10 bases outside the gene matches. CDR3 protein: CASSLQGAGYNEQFF. The CDR3 DNA reads as TGTGCCAGCAGCCTACAGGGGGCGGGGTATAATGAGCAGTTCTTC.

This clonotype was recorded at least ten times. The chain is built from TRBV7-2 and TRBJ2-2; D is unclear. CDR1 SGHTA and CDR2 FQGNSA come from the germline V gene. The CDR3 extends over 16 amino acids. V was shortened by 5 bases and J by 0 bases, with 13 bases between the two germline ends. CDR3 protein: CASSRWSGSNTGELFF. CDR3 coding DNA: TGTGCCAGCAGCCGGTGGTCAGGATCGAACACCGGGGAGCTGTTTTTT.

This clonotype was counted ten times or more. The chain links TRBV29-1 to TRBJ2-7; 8 bases are shared with TRBD1. V lost 7 bases to trimming and J lost 0 bases; unmatched junction nucleotides: 8. CDR3 size: 14 residues. Germline assignment: CDR1 SQVTM and CDR2 ANQGSEA. The CDR3 loop reads CSGGQGRGSYEQYF. In DNA form, the CDR3 reads TGCAGCGGAGGACAGGGCCGAGGCTCCTACGAGCAGTACTTC.

Many counts were recorded for this clonotype. The CDR3 loop is CAISESGYEQYF. The CDR3 nucleotides read TGTGCCATCAGTGAGTCGGGGTACGAGCAGTACTTC. The chain has TRBV10-3 and TRBJ2-7, with D unclear. Germline-derived CDR1 and CDR2 are ENHRY and SYGVKD. V was shortened by 0 bases and J by 4 bases, with 4 bases between the two germline ends. The CDR3 is made up of 12 amino acids.

This clonotype showed up many times. The rearrangement joins TRBV5-1 to TRBJ2-2, with D tentatively TRBD1 or TRBD2 (5 bases each). Germline CDR1 and CDR2: SGHRS and YFSETQ. The V end was cut by 4 bases, the J end by 2 bases, with 9 bases between. The CDR3 is 14 amino acids. CDR3 in amino acids: CASSPRDNTGELFF. CDR3 nucleotide sequence: TGCGCCAGCAGCCCCCGGGACAACACCGGGGAGCTGTTTTTT. The full variable domain, completed using reference TRBV5-1 and TRBJ2-2, is KAGVTQTPRYLIKTRGQQVTLSCSPISGHRSVSWYQQTPGQGLQFLFEYFSETQRNKGNFPGRFSGRQFSNSRSEMNVSTLELGDSALYLCASSPRDNTGELFFGEGSRLTVL.

V gene TRBV6-1 combines with J gene TRBJ2-1; TRBD1 aligns across 9 bases. The CDR3 is 14 amino acids. Trimming removed 7 bases from V and 7 bases from J; junction bases left unmatched: 8. Germline V gene lookup returns CDR1 MNHNS and CDR2 SASEGT. The CDR3 bases are TGTGCCAGCACCTCGGGACAGGGTTTGAATGAGCAGTTCTTC. Encoded protein: CASTSGQGLNEQFF.

This rearrangement joins TRBV6-6 to TRBJ2-3; tentatively, D is TRBD1 (5 bases). Germline V lookup: CDR1 MNHNY, CDR2 SVGAGI (reference sequence). The CDR3 extends over 13 amino acids. Trimming pared 8 bases from V and 2 bases from J, leaving 11 bases between. The CDR3 sequence: CASRGALTDTQYF. The CDR3 DNA is TGTGCCAGCCGTGGGGCCCTCACAGATACGCAGTATTTT.

CDR3 loop: CASSPSTGRETQYF. As DNA, the CDR3 is TGTGCCAGCAGTCCCTCGACCGGGCGAGAGACCCAGTACTTC. The gene calls are TRBV12-3 or TRBV12-4 and TRBJ2-5; D is unclear. V was trimmed by 5 bases and J by 4 bases, leaving 14 bases between them. The CDR3 consists of 14 residues.

The chain recombines TRBV2 with TRBJ1-6, with D hard to call. This CDR3 region has 15 residues. Trimming removed 7 bases from V and 6 bases from J, with 16 bases in between. Germline lookup yields CDR1 SNHLY and CDR2 FYNNEI. CDR3 nucleotide sequence: TGTGCCAGCAAAGAGGAGCCGACTGTTAATTCACCCCTCCACTTT. Residues: CASKEEPTVNSPLHF.

CDR3 DNA sequence: TGTGCCAGCAGCTTAGATGGGACAGGGTCATTCTCTGGGGCCAACGTCCTGACTTTC. Translated: CASSLDGTGSFSGANVLTF. This chain connects TRBV11-1 to TRBJ2-6, with 9 bases aligning to TRBD1. The CDR3 consists of 19 residues. V trimming: 1 base; J trimming: 0 bases; junction bases outside the gene matches: 7. Germline values: CDR1 SGHAT, CDR2 FQDESV (reference sequence).

The chain has TRBV27 and TRBJ2-3; 10 positions agree with TRBD1. The CDR3 sequence is 17 residues long. With 6 bases clipped from V and 4 bases from J, the junction kept 13 bases outside the gene matches. Per the germline V gene, CDR1 is MNHEY and CDR2 is SMNVEV (reference sequence). The CDR3 nucleotides read TGTGCCAGCAGCTTTCCCCTAGATGGGACAGGGGCAGATACGCAGTATTTT. The encoded protein is CASSFPLDGTGADTQYF.

The V call is TRBV12-3 or TRBV12-4, the J call TRBJ2-1; D tentatively reads TRBD1 or TRBD2 (6 bases each). CDR3 size: 15 residues. The ends were cut back, 4 bases at V and 6 bases at J, with 16 bases in the middle. The CDR3 spells CASSSEGGSPNEQFF. Here the CDR3 DNA reads TGTGCCAGCAGTTCCGAGGGGGGATCCCCCAATGAGCAGTTCTTC.

This clonotype was seen a few times. The rearrangement links TRBV10-3 to TRBJ2-1; 10 bases agree with TRBD2. Germline V lookup: CDR1 ENHRY, CDR2 SYGVKD. The CDR3 sequence is 15 residues long. V lost 8 bases, J lost 8 bases, and 12 bases stayed unmatched. In nucleotides, the CDR3 is TGTGCCATCCAGTCGACTAGCGGGTCCGACCATGAGCAGTTCTTC. Translated: CAIQSTSGSDHEQFF.

This clonotype has a count of ten or more. The chain employs TRBV20-1 and TRBJ2-2; tentative D call: TRBD2 (5 bases). Trimming removed 0 bases at V and 1 base at J, with 6 bases between. The germline gives CDR1 DFQATT, CDR2 SNEGSKA (reference sequence). The CDR3 has 14 residues. CDR3 loop: CSAREGGNTGELFF. The DNA for the CDR3 is TGCAGTGCTAGAGAAGGAGGGAACACCGGGGAGCTGTTTTTT.